This record looks at one TCR beta chain sequence and its context. The junction departs from germline at one end; a sequencing error may be responsible. Samples came from patients with localized non-small cell lung adenocarcinoma. Germline V gene data show CDR1 as MNHNS and CDR2 as SASEGT. This CDR3 comprises 14 residues. The data are from a study of CD4 and CD8 cells across lung adenocarcinoma regions. TCRdb independently ran MiXCR on the PCR reads; one entry per CDR3 protein. The table has about 20,000 distinct CDR3 sequences, more than 45% seen once. This TCR derives from a female donor with lung adenocarcinoma. The CD4 and CD8 labels of this study may be unreliable. Material for sequencing was CD8+ T cells from the center of a lung tumor. The chain carries TRBV6-1 and TRBJ2-3, with TRBD1 matching 7 bases. The CDR3 region is CGSSGQRYKDTQYF. Written as DNA, the CDR3 is TGTGGCAGCTCGGGACAGCGATACAAAGATACGCAGTATTTC.